These 14 T cell receptor beta chains were sequenced from one sample in a study of blood T cells in healthy people across ages. Alongside a J-beta primer mix, a sample-barcoded 5' primer served in a second PCR lasting about 7 to 11 cycles. TCRdb re-called the 5' RACE reads through MiXCR, storing one row per CDR3 protein. The sample lists about 2 million distinct CDR3 sequences, less than 50% occurring once. The sequencing input was blood. Every receptor here comes from a woman aged 40 to 55 in good health.

The chain has TRBV6-5 and TRBJ2-3; the D gene is possibly TRBD2 (6 bases). V was shortened by 4 bases and J by 1 base, with 15 bases between the two germline ends. This CDR3 spans 16 amino acids. Per the germline V gene, CDR1 is MNHEY and CDR2 is SVGAGI. This chain's CDR3 is CASSSLGSGGTDTQYF. The DNA for the CDR3 is TGTGCCAGCAGTTCTCTGGGGTCGGGGGGCACAGATACGCAGTATTTT.

The CDR3 sequence: CASSWGLAAQDTQYF. The CDR3 DNA reads TGCGCCAGCAGCTGGGGACTAGCGGCGCAAGATACGCAGTATTTT. The J gene is TRBJ2-3, the V gene TRBV5-1, with 11 bases matching TRBD2. Germline CDR1 is SGHRS and CDR2 is YFSETQ. V shed 3 bases and J 5 bases; nucleotides not matched to a gene: 5. The CDR3 covers 15 residues. Full variable domain (rest looked up from reference TRBV5-1 and TRBJ2-3): KAGVTQTPRYLIKTRGQQVTLSCSPISGHRSVSWYQQTPGQGLQFLFEYFSETQRNKGNFPGRFSGRQFSNSRSEMNVSTLELGDSALYLCASSWGLAAQDTQYFGPGTRLTVL.

The V call is TRBV20-1, the J call TRBJ1-6, with 7 nucleotides matching TRBD1. Germline V gives CDR1 DFQATT, CDR2 SNEGSKA (reference sequence). The CDR3 consists of 13 residues. The DNA of the CDR3 is TGCAGCATAACAACAGGGGTTAATTCACCCCTCCACTTT. Its translation is CSITTGVNSPLHF.

This clonotype was seen only a few times. V and J are TRBV7-2 and TRBJ2-7, with a weak D call TRBD1 (6 bases). CDR3 size: 13 residues. Trimming took 5 bases from V and 3 from J, leaving 11 bases between them. Germline CDR1 reads SGHTA; CDR2 reads FQGNSA. Here the CDR3 reads CASSVGHLYEQYF. The DNA for the CDR3 is TGTGCCAGCAGCGTGGGACACCTCTACGAGCAGTACTTC.

Regarding this clonotype: Since a much larger clone is just one base distant, this may be a read error. The gene calls are TRBV6-2 or TRBV6-3 and TRBJ2-1, with 9 bases fitting TRBD1. The J call is doubtful: the DNA matches TRBJ2-7 better. The CDR3 totals 13 residues. Germline V gene lookup returns CDR1 MNHEY and CDR2 SVGEGT. The CDR3 DNA reads TGTGCCAGCAGGCCTACAGGGGGCAATGAGCAGTACTTC. Translation gives CASRPTGGNEQYF.

This chain joins TRBV21-1 and TRBJ1-2; the table's D call, TRBD1, has no DNA check behind it. TRBV21-1 is a pseudogene segment. The CDR3 spans 12 residues. CDR3 coding DNA: TGTGCCAGCAGCAAAGGAGGGGAAGGCTACACCTTC. Translating gives CASSKGGEGYTF.

The chain employs TRBV4-2 and TRBJ2-6, with no clear D. This CDR3 has 16 amino acids. V was trimmed by 0 bases and J by 2 bases, leaving 8 bases between them. Per the germline V gene, CDR1 is LGHNA and CDR2 is YNFKEQ. The CDR3 bases are TGTGCCAGCAGCCAAGATCCCGACCCTGGGGCCAACGTCCTGACTTTC. Encoded protein: CASSQDPDPGANVLTF.

This clonotype appeared a few times. J is TRBJ2-7 and V is TRBV27; a weak D match, TRBD2 (5 bases). This CDR3 is 13 amino acids long. V was trimmed by 5 bases and J by 6 bases, leaving 14 bases between them. CDR1 and CDR2 from the germline V gene are MNHEY and SMNVEV (reference sequence). CDR3: CASSTLGSGEQYF. CDR3 bases: TGTGCCAGCAGTACACTGGGGAGTGGCGAGCAGTACTTC.

V and J are TRBV20-1 and TRBJ2-7; the match to TRBD2 covers 8 bases. V was pared by 6 bases and J by 1 base, with 11 bases of the junction left unmatched. CDR3 size: 15 residues. CDR1 DFQATT and CDR2 SNEGSKA come from the germline V gene (reference sequence). The CDR3, as DNA: TGCAGTGCCCCCAGCGGGGGACCGATTTCCTACGAGCAGTACTTC. Translation gives CSAPSGGPISYEQYF.

This chain links TRBV29-1 with TRBJ2-1; TRBD2 matches at 14 bases. CDR1 SQVTM and CDR2 ANQGSEA come from the germline V gene. The CDR3 extends over 17 amino acids. The ends lost 1 base at V and 4 bases at J; junction bases unmatched: 6. CDR3 sequence reads: CSVEGGGLAGDYNEQFF. The CDR3 DNA sequence: TGCAGCGTTGAAGGGGGGGGACTAGCGGGGGATTACAATGAGCAGTTCTTC.

This clonotype has a count of ten or more. The chain recombines TRBV6-5 with TRBJ2-1; D is ambiguous. V was shortened by 2 bases and J by 3 bases, with 5 bases between the two germline ends. This CDR3 is 13 amino acids long. Germline lookup yields CDR1 MNHEY and CDR2 SVGAGI. The CDR3 spells CASSYLGYNEQFF. The CDR3 region has the DNA TGTGCCAGCAGTTACCTGGGCTACAATGAGCAGTTCTTC.

This clonotype came up a few times. V is TRBV6-2 or TRBV6-3 and J is TRBJ1-6, with unresolved D. The CDR3 has 15 amino acids. Deletions cut 6 bases from V and 7 bases from J, with 16 bases between. Germline assignment: CDR1 MNHEY and CDR2 SVGEGT. CDR3 residues: CASSLRTRRNSPLHF. DNA for the CDR3: TGTGCCAGCAGCTTGAGGACCCGAAGGAATTCACCCCTCCACTTT.

In this sample, this clonotype turned up a few times. The rearrangement links TRBV20-1 to TRBJ2-7, with D tentatively TRBD1 (6 bases). The V end lost 4 bases, the J end lost 6 bases, and 16 bases lay between the germline ends. Germline CDR1 DFQATT, CDR2 SNEGSKA (reference sequence). There are 13 residues in the CDR3. CDR3 nucleotide sequence: TGCAGTGCTATGAGACACAGGGACGGCGAGCAGTACTTC. It is translated as CSAMRHRDGEQYF.

The gene calls are TRBV5-6 and TRBJ2-7; D may be TRBD2 (5 bases). The CDR3 sequence is 14 residues long. The germline V gene has CDR1 SGHDT and CDR2 YYEEEE. V shed 4 bases and J shed 10 bases, with 21 bases lying between them. CDR3: CASSLDFGKNTQYF. CDR3 DNA: TGTGCCAGCAGCCTGGACTTTGGCAAAAACACTCAGTACTTC.